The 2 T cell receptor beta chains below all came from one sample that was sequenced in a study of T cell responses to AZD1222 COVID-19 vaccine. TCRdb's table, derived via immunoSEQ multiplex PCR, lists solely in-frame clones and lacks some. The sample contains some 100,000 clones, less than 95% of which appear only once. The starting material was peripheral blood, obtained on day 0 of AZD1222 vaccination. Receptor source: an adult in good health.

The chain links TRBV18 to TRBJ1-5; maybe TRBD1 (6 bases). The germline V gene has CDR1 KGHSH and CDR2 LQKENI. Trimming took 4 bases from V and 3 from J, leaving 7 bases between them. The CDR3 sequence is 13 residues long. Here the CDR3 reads CASSLGHNQPQHF. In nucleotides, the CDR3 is TGTGCCAGCTCACTGGGACACAATCAGCCCCAGCATTTT. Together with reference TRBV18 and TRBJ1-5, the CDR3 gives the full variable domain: NAGVMQNPRHLVRRRGQEARLRCSPMKGHSHVYWYRQLPEEGLKFMVYLQKENIIDESGMPKERFSAEFPKEGPSILRIQQVVRGDSAAYFCASSLGHNQPQHFGDGTRLSIL.

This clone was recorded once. The CDR3 reads CASSIVNLGHTNYGYTF. The CDR3 DNA reads TGTGCCAGTAGTATAGTAAATTTGGGACACACAAACTATGGCTACACCTTC. V usage is TRBV19 and J usage is TRBJ1-2, with D perhaps TRBD1 (6 bases). Trimming left V 1 base short and J 2 bases short, with 17 bases between. The CDR3 length is 17 residues. The germline V gene has CDR1 LNHDA and CDR2 SQIVND (reference sequence).